The clone carrying this T cell receptor beta chain was seen only a few times. The data belong to a study of T cell changes during pregnancy in multiple sclerosis. CDR3 length: 15 residues. J was trimmed by 5 bases and V by 7 bases; bases with no gene match: 10. The germline V gene encodes CDR1 MNHEY and CDR2 SVGAGI. Sequencing used immunoSEQ multiplex PCR; TCRdb keeps in-frame clones, though not all of them. The sample lists roughly 39,000 clones, about nine tenths seen once, with under 0.55% in the top ten. This chain joins TRBV6-5 and TRBJ2-2, with 7 bases lining up with TRBD1. Sequences were derived from CD4+ T cells from peripheral blood mononuclear cells, sampled in the first trimester of pregnancy. The receptor comes from a female donor in good health, enrolled as a control in a pregnancy study. The chain's CDR3 is CASTRTGGRTGELFF. Written as DNA, the CDR3 is TGTGCCAGCACAAGGACAGGTGGTCGGACCGGGGAGCTGTTTTTT.